This T cell receptor (beta chain) was captured in a study of blood T cell repertoires in COVID-19. Study context: Both acute and convalescent COVID-19 samples were obtained from the United States, Italy and Spain. The analysed material was cDNA or gDNA that came from T cells, B-cell-depleted T cells, or PBMCs.

CDR3 length: 12 residues. Germline CDR1 reads SEHNR; CDR2 reads FQNEAQ (reference sequence). Trimming took off 5 bases at V and 4 bases at J, with 8 bases between the two ends. In the authors' workflow: Reference gene primer amplification gave estimated nucleated cell counts. TCRdb keeps only in-frame clones here, not all; method: immunoSEQ multiplex PCR. The V and J calls and clone size are taken from that table; D and trimming were inferred from the DNA. The sample comprises around 56,000 clones, around 86% of which are singletons, and 25% to 35% rests with the top ten. Source material: peripheral blood. The rearrangement joins TRBV7-9 to TRBJ2-5; no clear D gene. The sequence was collected from a woman aged 80 or older with active or convalescent COVID-19. CDR3: CASSPTGETQYF. In DNA, the CDR3 is TGTGCCAGCAGCCCAACTGGAGAGACCCAGTACTTC.